A single sample gave rise to the 8 T cell receptor beta chains below, sequenced in a study of response to subunit inactivated influenza vaccine (dated by TCRdb to the late 2010s). The library was built by means of RT-PCR. Sequencing used an Illumina HiSeq 2500. TCRdb's own reprocessing of the public reads used fastp at Q25 and MiXCR and kept productive beta chains. CDR3 protein duplicates are merged, each entry listing the most common genes and DNA. The sample includes hundreds of thousands of distinct CDR3 sequences, with less than 8% observed a single time. The ten largest clones add up to roughly 13% of the sample. The material sequenced was PBMCs from blood, taken roughly 24 months after vaccination. Source of these receptors: a man aged 50-75 years who received an inactivated influenza vaccine. Donor details come from another sample of the same person, matched by shared clones.

This clonotype appeared many times. For the CDR3, the DNA is TGTGCCAGCAGTGAAGCCTTGACTATCTACGAGCAGTACTTC. It encodes CASSEALTIYEQYF. The V gene is TRBV2, the J gene TRBJ2-7, with a weak D call TRBD2 (5 bases). The CDR3 contains 14 residues. Trimming shortened V by 0 bases and J by 3 bases, and 9 bases separated the two germline ends. From germline, CDR1 is SNHLY and CDR2 FYNNEI.

V gene TRBV20-1 combines with J gene TRBJ1-6; D remains ambiguous. The germline V gene encodes CDR1 DFQATT and CDR2 SNEGSKA (reference sequence). The V gene lost 3 bases and the J gene lost 7 bases, with 13 bases spanning the gap. The CDR3 runs to 14 residues. The CDR3 loop reads CSASLPGRNSPLHF. The DNA of the CDR3 is TGCAGTGCTAGTCTGCCGGGAAGGAATTCACCCCTCCACTTT.

Comments on this clonotype: One junction end does not reproduce the germline sequence, and a read error may be involved. The chain joins TRBV12-3 or TRBV12-4 to TRBJ1-1, with 7 positions matching TRBD1. The CDR3 sequence is 14 residues long. The CDR3 loop is CVSSLVQGYTEAFF. The CDR3 bases are TGTGTCAGCAGTTTAGTACAGGGGTACACTGAAGCTTTCTTT.

Only a few counts were recorded for this clonotype. V usage is TRBV20-1 and J usage is TRBJ2-3; weak D call: TRBD2 (5 bases). This CDR3 is 16 amino acids long. Germline V CDR1 and CDR2: DFQATT, SNEGSKA (reference sequence). V was shortened by 0 bases and J by 3 bases, with 16 bases between the two germline ends. CDR3 DNA sequence: TGCAGTGCTAGAGATGAGGGCAGATTTGGTACAGATACGCAGTATTTT. Translating it yields CSARDEGRFGTDTQYF.

The table lists this clonotype with many counts. The chain couples TRBV5-1 to TRBJ2-7, with D possibly TRBD2 on 5 matching bases. The CDR3 totals 12 residues. CDR1 is SGHRS, CDR2 YFSETQ, per germline. V was clipped by 2 bases and J by 5 bases, with 8 bases between them. The CDR3 nucleotides read TGCGCCAGCAGCTTAACCGGGGACGAGCAGTACTTC. Its translation is CASSLTGDEQYF.

The CDR3 DNA sequence: TGTGCCAGCAGCAGCGGGGCCCGAGTGGGCGAGCAGTTCTTC. This encodes CASSSGARVGEQFF. V gene TRBV7-2 combines with J gene TRBJ2-1; TRBD2 agrees at 7 bases. V shed 5 bases and J 10 bases; nucleotides not matched to a gene: 11. The CDR3 has 14 residues. CDR1 SGHTA and CDR2 FQGNSA come from the germline V gene.

In nucleotides, the CDR3 is TGTGCCAGCAGTGAAGCTACCGGGAGGAGTAGGGAGCTGTTTTTT. Protein product: CASSEATGRSRELFF. The V gene is TRBV2, the J gene TRBJ2-2, with 7 bases fitting TRBD2. Trimming at V came to 0 bases and at J to 9 bases, leaving 7 bases not matched to a gene. Germline values: CDR1 SNHLY, CDR2 FYNNEI. The CDR3 runs 15 residues.

The chain joins TRBV14 to TRBJ1-1; D remains ambiguous. Germline V gene lookup returns CDR1 SGHDN and CDR2 FVKESK. The V end lost 4 bases, the J end lost 8 bases, and 20 bases lay between the germline ends. The CDR3 spans 15 residues. The CDR3 spells CASSPTSGSISEAFF. CDR3 DNA sequence: TGTGCCAGCAGCCCCACCTCAGGTTCGATCTCGGAAGCTTTCTTT. Full variable domain (rest looked up from reference TRBV14 and TRBJ1-1): EAGVTQFPSHSVIEKGQTVTLRCDPISGHDNLYWYRRVMGKEIKFLLHFVKESKQDESGMPNNRFLAERTGGTYSTLKVQPAELEDSGVYFCASSPTSGSISEAFFGQGTRLTVV.